This TCR beta chain was found in a study of somatic mutations in cytotoxic T cells in rheumatoid arthritis. Notes on this clone: Its target is not known.

General study results and limits: For about an eighth of the 65 patients, a single CD8+ clone accounted for more than 20% of CD8+ cells.

Germline V lookup: CDR1 SGDLS, CDR2 YYNGEE. There are 14 residues in the CDR3. The V end lost 3 bases, the J end lost 10 bases, and 17 bases lay between the germline ends. The repertoire was sequenced with immunoSEQ multiplex PCR; TCRdb's copy has only in-frame clones and lacks some. The table records around 24,000 clones, around 76% of them present only once. V usage is TRBV9 and J usage is TRBJ2-1; weak D call: TRBD1 (5 bases). The sequence was collected from a man aged 50 or older in good health. Sample: CD8+ T cells sorted from blood. As DNA, the CDR3 is TGTGCCAGCAGCGCAAATGGGGCCAATAGGGAGCAGTTCTTC. Translation gives CASSANGANREQFF. Using reference TRBV9 and TRBJ2-1 for the parts outside the CDR3, the full variable domain is DSGVTQTPKHLITATGQRVTLRCSPRSGDLSVYWYQQSLDQGLQFLIQYYNGEERAKGNILERFSAQQFPDLHSELNLSSLELGDSALYFCASSANGANREQFFGPGTRLTVL.